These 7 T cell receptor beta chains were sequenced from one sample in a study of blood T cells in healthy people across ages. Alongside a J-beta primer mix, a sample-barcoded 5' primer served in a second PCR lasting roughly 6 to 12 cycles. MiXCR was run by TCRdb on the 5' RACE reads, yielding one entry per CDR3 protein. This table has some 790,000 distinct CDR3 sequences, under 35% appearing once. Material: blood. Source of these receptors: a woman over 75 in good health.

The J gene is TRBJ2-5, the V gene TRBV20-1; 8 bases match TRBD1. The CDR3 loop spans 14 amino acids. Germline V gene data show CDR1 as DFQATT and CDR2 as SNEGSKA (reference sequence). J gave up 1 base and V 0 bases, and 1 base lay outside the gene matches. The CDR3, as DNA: TGCAGTGCTAGAGAAGGGACAGGCCAAGAGACCCAGTACTTC. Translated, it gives CSAREGTGQETQYF.

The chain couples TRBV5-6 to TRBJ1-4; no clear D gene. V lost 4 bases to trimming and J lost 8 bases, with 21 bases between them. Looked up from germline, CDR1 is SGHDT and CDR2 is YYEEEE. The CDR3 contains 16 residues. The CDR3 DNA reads TGTGCCAGCAGCGTGGTGGCGGGGTTAATGCGGGAAAAACTGTTTTTT. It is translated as CASSVVAGLMREKLFF.

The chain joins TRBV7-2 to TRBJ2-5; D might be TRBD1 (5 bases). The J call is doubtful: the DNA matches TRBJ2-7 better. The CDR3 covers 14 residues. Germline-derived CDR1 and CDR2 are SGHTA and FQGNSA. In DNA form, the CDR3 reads TGTGCCAGCAGCTTGCGAAACAGGCGCGACGAGCAGTACTTC. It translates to CASSLRNRRDEQYF.

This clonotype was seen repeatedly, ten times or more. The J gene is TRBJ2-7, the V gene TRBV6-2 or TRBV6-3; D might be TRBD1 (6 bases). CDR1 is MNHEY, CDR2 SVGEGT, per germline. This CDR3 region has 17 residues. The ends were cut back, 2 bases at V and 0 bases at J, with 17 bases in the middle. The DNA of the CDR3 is TGTGCCAGCAGTTACACCCAAGACAGGCTGAGCTCCTACGAGCAGTACTTC. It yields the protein CASSYTQDRLSSYEQYF.

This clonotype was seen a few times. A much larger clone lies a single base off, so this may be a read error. In DNA form, the CDR3 reads TGTGCCATCAGTGAGCTGTATAAGGGACAGGGGGGTGACGAGCAGTACTTC. Translation: CAISELYKGQGGDEQYF. The J gene is TRBJ2-7, the V gene TRBV10-3; 11 bases fit TRBD1. Germline CDR1 ENHRY, CDR2 SYGVKD. There are 17 residues in the CDR3. The V segment lost 2 bases and the J segment 5 bases; nucleotides outside the gene matches: 11.

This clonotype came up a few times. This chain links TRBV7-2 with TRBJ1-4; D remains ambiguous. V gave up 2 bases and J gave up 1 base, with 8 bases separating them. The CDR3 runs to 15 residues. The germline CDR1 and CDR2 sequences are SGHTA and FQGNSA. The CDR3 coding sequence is TGTGCCAGCAGCTTACGGGGTTTAACTAATGAAAAACTGTTTTTT. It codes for CASSLRGLTNEKLFF.

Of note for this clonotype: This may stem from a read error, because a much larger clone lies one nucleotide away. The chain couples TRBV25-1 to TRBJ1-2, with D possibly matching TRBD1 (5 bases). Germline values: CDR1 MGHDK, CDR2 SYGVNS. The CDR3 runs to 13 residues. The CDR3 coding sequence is TGTGCCAGCAGTGATGGGGCAGCTTATGGCTGCACCTTC. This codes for CASSDGAAYGCTF.